Below are 30 T cell receptor beta chains sequenced from a single sample in a study of shared clonotypes between healthy human individuals. Sequenced by immunoSEQ multiplex PCR; TCRdb stores in-frame clones only, minus some. The table includes roughly 2.6 million clones, just over 90% detected once. The material sequenced was naive CD4+ T cells sorted from blood. As for subset: CD45RA+ positively selected. The source of these receptors is a young man in good health.

The chain recombines TRBV19 with TRBJ1-1; weak D call: TRBD1 (5 bases). Germline CDR1 reads LNHDA; CDR2 reads SQIVND (reference sequence). The CDR3 length is 14 residues. V lost 5 bases and J lost 1, with 11 bases in between. The chain's CDR3 is CASSLGLSNTEAFF. The CDR3 nucleotides are TGTGCCAGTAGTCTGGGACTTTCGAACACTGAAGCTTTCTTT. Drawing the rest from reference TRBV19 and TRBJ1-1, the complete variable domain is DGGITQSPKYLFRKEGQNVTLSCEQNLNHDAMYWYRQDPGQGLRLIYYSQIVNDFQKGDIAEGYSVSREKKESFPLTVTSAQKNPTAFYLCASSLGLSNTEAFFGQGTRLTVV.

This clone was seen a single time. The chain couples TRBV7-2 to TRBJ2-2; D is uncertain. The V gene's germline CDR1 is SGHTA and CDR2 FQGNSA. The CDR3 has 13 amino acids. Trimming pared 2 bases from V and 4 bases from J, leaving 5 bases between. CDR3 amino acids: CASSLRLTGELFF. The DNA of the CDR3 is TGTGCCAGCAGCTTACGCCTCACCGGGGAGCTGTTTTTT.

Note on this clone: The same CDR3 also results from other DNA sequences found in this sample. The chain combines TRBV5-4 with TRBJ2-7, with no clear D. CDR3 length: 13 amino acids. The V gene's germline CDR1 is SGHNT and CDR2 YYREEE (reference sequence). Trimming removed 2 bases from V and 2 bases from J, with 8 bases in between. In DNA, the CDR3 is TGTGCCAGCAGCTTAGGATCAGCCTACGAGCAGTACTTC. Its translation is CASSLGSAYEQYF.

This clone was seen just once. The chain joins TRBV10-3 to TRBJ1-2; possible D gene TRBD1, 5 bases. V shed 6 bases and J shed 4 bases, with 18 bases lying between them. CDR1 and CDR2 from the germline V gene are ENHRY and SYGVKD. The CDR3 sequence is 15 residues long. The CDR3 sequence is CAIRDPRAPGYGYTF. In nucleotides, the CDR3 is TGTGCCATCAGAGATCCCAGGGCGCCGGGCTATGGCTACACCTTC.

The chain combines TRBV7-9 with TRBJ2-7, with D possibly being TRBD1 (6 bases). The CDR3 has 19 amino acids. V lost 5 bases and J lost 0, with 26 bases in between. Germline V CDR1 and CDR2: SEHNR, FQNEAQ (reference sequence). Here the CDR3 reads CASSLILVFGQMVSYEQYF. Written as DNA, the CDR3 is TGTGCCAGCAGCCTCATATTGGTATTCGGACAGATGGTCTCCTACGAGCAGTACTTC.

V gene TRBV19 combines with J gene TRBJ1-6; D is perhaps TRBD1 (5 bases). Germline-derived CDR1 and CDR2 are LNHDA and SQIVND (reference sequence). This CDR3 spans 13 amino acids. V was trimmed by 7 bases and J by 8 bases, leaving 12 bases between them. The CDR3 protein is CASNPGLYSPLHF. The CDR3 DNA follows: TGTGCCAGTAACCCGGGACTTTATTCACCCCTCCACTTT.

This chain joins TRBV4-3 and TRBJ1-4; TRBD1 matches at 9 bases. The CDR3 has 16 amino acids. V shed 1 base, J shed 6 bases, and the junction held 6 bases outside the gene matches. The germline V gene has CDR1 LGHNA and CDR2 YSLEER. The CDR3: CASSQASQGAYEKLFF. DNA for the CDR3: TGCGCCAGCAGCCAAGCCTCACAGGGGGCGTATGAAAAACTGTTTTTT.

As DNA, the CDR3 is TGTGCCAGCAGTTACGGACTAGCGGCCCATACGCAGTATTTT. Translated, it gives CASSYGLAAHTQYF. The rearrangement links TRBV6-5 to TRBJ2-3, with 10 bases identical to TRBD2. V lost 2 bases and J lost 7; bases outside the gene matches: 3. The CDR3 runs to 14 residues. Germline loops: CDR1 MNHEY, CDR2 SVGAGI.

V is TRBV2 and J is TRBJ1-2; no reliable D call. CDR1 is SNHLY, CDR2 FYNNEI, per germline. The CDR3 covers 13 residues. Trimming stripped 1 base from V and 5 bases from J, with 8 bases between. Written as DNA, the CDR3 is TGTGCCAGCAGTGAAGGGTCAGCATATGGCTACACCTTC. Translating it yields CASSEGSAYGYTF.

The chain couples TRBV6-5 to TRBJ1-5; 7 bases align to TRBD1. CDR1 is MNHEY, CDR2 SVGAGI, per germline. V was pared by 4 bases and J by 2 bases, with 8 bases of the junction left unmatched. The CDR3 spans 16 residues. The CDR3 loop is CASSSLTGVGNQPQHF. The CDR3, as DNA: TGTGCCAGCAGTTCCCTAACAGGGGTGGGCAATCAGCCCCAGCATTTT.

This chain uses TRBV6-5 with TRBJ1-6; possible D gene TRBD1, 5 bases. CDR3 length equals 15 residues. V was cut by 2 bases and J by 6 bases, with 11 bases left in between. Germline V lookup: CDR1 MNHEY, CDR2 SVGAGI. The chain's CDR3 is CASSYGTGPNSPLHF. The CDR3, as DNA: TGTGCCAGCAGTTACGGTACAGGCCCTAATTCACCCCTCCACTTT.

V gene TRBV6-6 combines with J gene TRBJ2-5, with D possibly TRBD1 on 6 matching bases. The J call is in doubt because the DNA end fits TRBJ2-7 better. Per the germline V gene, CDR1 is MNHNY and CDR2 is SVGAGI (reference sequence). This CDR3 contains 14 residues. The CDR3 nucleotides read TGTGCCAGCACAAGTTGGGGGCTGGGCTACGAGCAGTACTTC. This sequence encodes CASTSWGLGYEQYF.

CDR3 in DNA: TGTGCCTGGAGTTTGACAGGGGCTGGGGCCAAAAACATTCAGTACTTC. As protein: CAWSLTGAGAKNIQYF. The chain has TRBV30 and TRBJ2-4, with 8 bases identical to TRBD1. V trimming: 2 bases; J trimming: 1 base; junction bases outside the gene matches: 7. CDR3 size: 16 residues. Germline CDR1 reads GTSNPN; CDR2 reads SVGIG (reference sequence).

This chain connects TRBV19 to TRBJ1-3; D is unclear. Germline V CDR1 and CDR2: LNHDA, SQIVND (reference sequence). V lost 7 bases and J lost 4, with 8 bases in between. The CDR3 is made up of 12 amino acids. In nucleotides, the CDR3 is TGTGCCAGTAATGGGGTAGGAAACACCATATATTTT. As protein: CASNGVGNTIYF.

This sequence joins TRBV5-1 and TRBJ2-7; D gene unclear. Germline V gene data show CDR1 as SGHRS and CDR2 as YFSETQ. The CDR3 sequence is 14 residues long. Trimming took 2 bases from V and 3 from J, leaving 12 bases between them. CDR3 nucleotide sequence: TGCGCCAGCAGCTTCTCAAGCGATCTCTACGAGCAGTACTTC. Encoded protein: CASSFSSDLYEQYF.

The chain recombines TRBV2 with TRBJ1-4, with 7 bases matching TRBD1. With V trimmed by 6 bases and J by 4 bases, 5 bases remained unmatched. CDR1 and CDR2 (germline): SNHLY, FYNNEI. The CDR3 runs to 14 residues. The CDR3 sequence: CASSSQGSNEKLFF. The CDR3 bases are TGTGCCAGCAGCTCACAGGGGAGTAATGAAAAACTGTTTTTT.

The chain uses TRBV27 and TRBJ2-6; D tentatively fits TRBD1 or TRBD2 (5 bases each). The CDR3 runs to 16 residues. CDR1 is MNHEY and CDR2 is SMNVEV in the germline V gene (reference sequence). Trimming stripped 7 bases from V and 0 bases from J, with 13 bases between. CDR3 protein: CASTFRGPSGANVLTF. The CDR3 DNA reads TGTGCCAGCACCTTTCGGGGCCCCTCTGGGGCCAACGTCCTGACTTTC.

The chain employs TRBV9 and TRBJ1-4, with D maybe TRBD1 (5 bases). The V gene lost 2 bases and the J gene lost 4 bases, with 12 bases spanning the gap. Germline V gene data show CDR1 as SGDLS and CDR2 as YYNGEE. The CDR3 has 15 residues. CDR3 bases: TGTGCCAGCAGCGTGGGTGGGGCAGGTAATGAAAAACTGTTTTTT. Translation: CASSVGGAGNEKLFF.

V and J are TRBV11-2 and TRBJ2-2, with unresolved D. V was pared by 2 bases and J by 6 bases, with 10 bases between. CDR1 is SGHAT and CDR2 is FQNNGV in the germline V gene. This CDR3 region has 14 residues. The CDR3 DNA follows: TGTGCCAGCAGCTTAACCGTGGAAGCCGGGGAGCTGTTTTTT. Its protein is CASSLTVEAGELFF.

This clone was detected only a few times. The gene calls are TRBV25-1 and TRBJ2-2, with 7 bases aligning to TRBD2. With V trimmed by 6 bases and J by 2 bases, 9 bases remained unmatched. The CDR3 covers 16 residues. Germline-derived CDR1 and CDR2 are MGHDK and SYGVNS. The CDR3 is CASSSTSRRNTGELFF. The DNA for the CDR3 is TGTGCCAGCAGCTCGACTAGCCGTCGAAACACCGGGGAGCTGTTTTTT.

The chain employs TRBV18 and TRBJ1-1; D is perhaps TRBD1 (5 bases). This CDR3 comprises 13 residues. Germline V gene sequence: CDR1 KGHSH, CDR2 LQKENI. Trimming shortened V by 3 bases and J by 7 bases, and 12 bases separated the two germline ends. The CDR3 DNA reads as TGTGCCAGCTCACCTCGAGGGGATAATGAAGCTTTCTTT. Translation: CASSPRGDNEAFF. Based on the CDR3 plus reference TRBV18 and TRBJ1-1, the full variable domain is NAGVMQNPRHLVRRRGQEARLRCSPMKGHSHVYWYRQLPEEGLKFMVYLQKENIIDESGMPKERFSAEFPKEGPSILRIQQVVRGDSAAYFCASSPRGDNEAFFGQGTRLTVV.

The rearrangement uses TRBV5-8 and TRBJ1-5; no definite D call. Between the trimmed V and J ends, which lost 4 bases and 6 bases, there was a span of 8 bases. The CDR3 loop spans 12 amino acids. Germline V CDR1 and CDR2: SGHTS, YDEGEE. The CDR3 sequence is CASSLPGQPQHF. The CDR3 region has the DNA TGTGCCAGCAGCCTCCCGGGTCAGCCCCAGCATTTT. Full variable domain (missing parts from reference TRBV5-8 and TRBJ1-5): EAGVTQSPTHLIKTRGQQATLRCSPISGHTSVYWYQQALGLGLQFLLWYDEGEERNRGNFPPRFSGRQFPNYSSELNVNALELEDSALYLCASSLPGQPQHFGDGTRLSIL.

The chain combines TRBV6-5 with TRBJ2-7; 7 bases map to TRBD1. CDR3 length: 14 amino acids. Germline assignment: CDR1 MNHEY and CDR2 SVGAGI. Trimming took 6 bases from V and 1 from J; bases not matched to a gene: 6. CDR3 nucleotide sequence: TGTGCCAGCAGAGTCGGGACAGTATCCTACGAGCAGTACTTC. Translating gives CASRVGTVSYEQYF.

V usage is TRBV6-1 and J usage is TRBJ2-2, with a tentative D call TRBD1 (6 bases). V was clipped by 3 bases and J by 5 bases, with 10 bases between them. This CDR3 spans 14 amino acids. Per the germline V gene, CDR1 is MNHNS and CDR2 is SASEGT. The CDR3 DNA follows: TGTGCCAGCAGTGACCAGGGGTGGACCGGGGAGCTGTTTTTT. It is translated as CASSDQGWTGELFF.

The chain has TRBV6-5 and TRBJ2-7; 7 bases are a match to TRBD2. V lost 5 bases to trimming and J lost 4 bases; unmatched junction nucleotides: 5. The CDR3 spans 13 residues. Germline V CDR1 and CDR2: MNHEY, SVGAGI. The CDR3 region is CASSPRGVYEQYF. CDR3 nucleotides: TGTGCCAGCAGTCCCCGGGGGGTTTACGAGCAGTACTTC.

Notes on this clone: Other DNA sequences in this specimen translate into the identical CDR3. V and J are TRBV6-1 and TRBJ1-5, with a possible D match to TRBD1 (5 bases). CDR3 length: 14 residues. V lost 2 bases to trimming and J lost 1 base, with 6 bases between them. Germline values: CDR1 MNHNS, CDR2 SASEGT. Here the CDR3 DNA reads TGTGCCAGCAGTGAACAGGGAAGCAATCAGCCCCAGCATTTT. As protein: CASSEQGSNQPQHF.

The CDR3, as DNA: TGTGCCAGCAGTCCCGGGACCAATGGAAACACCATATATTTT. This encodes CASSPGTNGNTIYF. The chain links TRBV27 to TRBJ1-3; maybe TRBD1 (5 bases). V was cut by 5 bases and J by 3 bases, with 11 bases left in between. The CDR3 extends over 14 amino acids. CDR1 and CDR2 from the germline V gene are MNHEY and SMNVEV (reference sequence).

The rearrangement links TRBV30 to TRBJ2-7; 12 bases agree with TRBD2. From germline, CDR1 is GTSNPN and CDR2 SVGIG (reference sequence). The CDR3 totals 15 residues. Germline trimming cut 1 base from V and 1 base from J; bases unmatched to any gene: 2. DNA of the CDR3: TGTGCCTGGAGTGAGGGACTAGCGGGTTCCTACGAGCAGTACTTC. Residues: CAWSEGLAGSYEQYF.

Comment on this clone: Other DNA sequences from this sample encode an identical CDR3 as well. V usage is TRBV5-1 and J usage is TRBJ1-3; D might be TRBD1 (5 bases). The CDR3 covers 14 residues. Germline lookup yields CDR1 SGHRS and CDR2 YFSETQ. The germline V and J ends were trimmed by 4 bases and 0 bases, with 8 bases remaining between them. The CDR3 here is CASSGGSSGNTIYF. In DNA, the CDR3 is TGCGCCAGCAGCGGGGGGAGCTCTGGAAACACCATATATTTT.

V is TRBV9 and J is TRBJ2-1; 9 bases match TRBD2. V shed 4 bases and J 7 bases; nucleotides not matched to a gene: 15. CDR1 SGDLS and CDR2 YYNGEE come from the germline V gene. CDR3 length equals 17 residues. The CDR3, as DNA: TGTGCCAGCAGCCCCCATAAGGGACTAGCCTTTCTGAATGAGCAGTTCTTC. Translating gives CASSPHKGLAFLNEQFF.